Listed here are 6 T cell receptor beta chains from one sample, sequenced in a study of blood T cell repertoires in COVID-19. Sequencing was performed with immunoSEQ multiplex PCR; in TCRdb, only in-frame clones are kept and a portion is missing. This table holds fewer than 400,000 clones, around 86% found once. The material sequenced was PBMCs or T cells enriched from blood (not recorded which). All receptors derive from a man aged 25 to 45 who had recovered from COVID-19.

The chain employs TRBV14 and TRBJ1-1; weak D call: TRBD1 (6 bases). CDR1 and CDR2 from the germline V gene are SGHDN and FVKESK. V gave up 4 bases and J gave up 4 bases, with 13 bases separating them. The CDR3 contains 14 residues. The CDR3 bases are TGTGCCAGCAGCCGAGAGGGGGGGTTCACTGAAGCTTTCTTT. Translating gives CASSREGGFTEAFF.

The chain is built from TRBV6-6 and TRBJ2-2; TRBD2 matches 8 bases. Germline V gene lookup returns CDR1 MNHNY and CDR2 SVGAGI (reference sequence). CDR3 length: 16 residues. V was pared by 5 bases and J by 5 bases, with 10 bases of the junction left unmatched. This CDR3 is CASSPPGLEGTGELFF. The CDR3 coding sequence is TGTGCCAGCAGTCCTCCGGGACTAGAAGGGACCGGGGAGCTGTTTTTT.

The gene calls are TRBV18 and TRBJ1-1; TRBD1 aligns across 11 bases. This CDR3 has 16 amino acids. V gave up 3 bases and J gave up 0 bases; unmatched junction bases: 3. Germline lookup yields CDR1 KGHSH and CDR2 LQKENI. CDR3 sequence (DNA): TGTGCCAGCTCACCGGGACAGGGGGGTTTGAACACTGAAGCTTTCTTT. This sequence encodes CASSPGQGGLNTEAFF.

This chain uses TRBV7-9 with TRBJ1-4, with D hard to call. Germline-derived CDR1 and CDR2 are SEHNR and FQNEAQ (reference sequence). CDR3 size: 15 residues. V was shortened by 2 bases and J by 10 bases, with 17 bases between the two germline ends. The CDR3 nucleotides are TGTGCCAGCAGCTTAAAGGCCTCCGAGGTCGGAAAACTGTTTTTT. Encoded protein: CASSLKASEVGKLFF.

This rearrangement joins TRBV12-3 or TRBV12-4 to TRBJ2-7; tentative D call: TRBD1 (6 bases). V lost 6 bases to trimming and J lost 6 bases, with 9 bases between them. This CDR3 has 11 amino acids. CDR3 residues: CASSTGLEQYF. The CDR3, as DNA: TGTGCCAGCAGCACAGGGCTCGAGCAGTACTTC.

Notes on this clone: Within the sample, other DNA sequences also encode this same CDR3. The chain is built from TRBV12-3 or TRBV12-4 and TRBJ1-1; no clear D. This CDR3 has 13 residues. Trimming shortened V by 5 bases and J by 0 bases, and 7 bases separated the two germline ends. CDR3 sequence: CASSLTVNTEAFF. The CDR3 nucleotides are TGTGCCAGCAGTCTTACAGTGAACACTGAAGCTTTCTTT.